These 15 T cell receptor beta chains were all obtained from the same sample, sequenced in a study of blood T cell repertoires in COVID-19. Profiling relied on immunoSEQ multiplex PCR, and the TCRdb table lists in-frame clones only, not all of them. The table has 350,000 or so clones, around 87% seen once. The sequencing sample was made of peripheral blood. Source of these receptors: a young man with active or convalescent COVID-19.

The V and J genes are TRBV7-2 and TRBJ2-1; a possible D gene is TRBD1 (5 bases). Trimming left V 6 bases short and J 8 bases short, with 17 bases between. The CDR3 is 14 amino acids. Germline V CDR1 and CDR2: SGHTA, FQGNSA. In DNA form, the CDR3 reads TGTGCCAGCAGAATCCGGTGGGGCAATGATGAGCAGTTCTTC. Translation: CASRIRWGNDEQFF.

CDR3 coding DNA: TGTGCCATAACGGGACAGTATGGCTACACCTTC. It is translated as CAITGQYGYTF. V gene TRBV6-6 combines with J gene TRBJ1-2; 7 positions match TRBD1. V was clipped by 10 bases and J by 5 bases; unmatched bases: 4. Germline CDR1 reads MNHNY; CDR2 reads SVGAGI (reference sequence). This CDR3 contains 11 residues.

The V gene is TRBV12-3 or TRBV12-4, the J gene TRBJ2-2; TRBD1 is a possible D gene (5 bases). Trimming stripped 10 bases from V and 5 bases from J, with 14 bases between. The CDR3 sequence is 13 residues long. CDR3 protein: CAMGRVVTGELFF. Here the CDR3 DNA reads TGTGCCATGGGCAGGGTCGTTACCGGGGAGCTGTTTTTT.

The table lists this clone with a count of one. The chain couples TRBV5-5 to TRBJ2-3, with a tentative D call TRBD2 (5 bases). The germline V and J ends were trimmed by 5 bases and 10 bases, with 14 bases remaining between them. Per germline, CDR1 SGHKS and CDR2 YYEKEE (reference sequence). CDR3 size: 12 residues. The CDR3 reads CASRSTSGPQYF. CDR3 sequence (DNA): TGTGCCAGCAGATCAACTAGTGGCCCGCAGTATTTT.

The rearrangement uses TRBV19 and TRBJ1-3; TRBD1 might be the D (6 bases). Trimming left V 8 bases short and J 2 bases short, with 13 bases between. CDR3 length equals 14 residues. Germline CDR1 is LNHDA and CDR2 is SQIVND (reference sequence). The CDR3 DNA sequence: TGTGCCAGTTGCACAGGGTCGGCTGGAAACACCATATATTTT. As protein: CASCTGSAGNTIYF.

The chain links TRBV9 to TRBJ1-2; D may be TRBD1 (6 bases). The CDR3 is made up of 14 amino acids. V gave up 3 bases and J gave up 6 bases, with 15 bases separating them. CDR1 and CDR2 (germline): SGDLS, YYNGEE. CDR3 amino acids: CASSAPGTKDGYTF. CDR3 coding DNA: TGTGCCAGCAGCGCCCCCGGGACAAAAGATGGCTACACCTTC.

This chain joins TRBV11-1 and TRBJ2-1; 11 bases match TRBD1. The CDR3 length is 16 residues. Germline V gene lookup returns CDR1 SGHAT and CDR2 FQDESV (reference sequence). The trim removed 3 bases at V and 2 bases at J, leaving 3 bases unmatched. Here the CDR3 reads CASSFGTGGTYNEQFF. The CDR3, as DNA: TGTGCCAGCAGCTTTGGGACAGGGGGGACCTACAATGAGCAGTTCTTC.

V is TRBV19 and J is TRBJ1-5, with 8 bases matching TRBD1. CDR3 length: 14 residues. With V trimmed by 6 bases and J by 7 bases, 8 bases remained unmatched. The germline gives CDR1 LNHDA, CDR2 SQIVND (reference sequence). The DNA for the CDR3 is TGTGCCAGTAGCACCGACGCAGGGGGCCAGCCCCAGCATTTT. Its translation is CASSTDAGGQPQHF.

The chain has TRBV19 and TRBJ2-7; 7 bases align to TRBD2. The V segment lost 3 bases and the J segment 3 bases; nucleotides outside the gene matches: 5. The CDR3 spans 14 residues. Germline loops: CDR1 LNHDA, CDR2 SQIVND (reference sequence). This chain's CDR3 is CASSIAGVNYEQYF. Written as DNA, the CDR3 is TGTGCCAGTAGTATTGCGGGGGTTAACTACGAGCAGTACTTC.

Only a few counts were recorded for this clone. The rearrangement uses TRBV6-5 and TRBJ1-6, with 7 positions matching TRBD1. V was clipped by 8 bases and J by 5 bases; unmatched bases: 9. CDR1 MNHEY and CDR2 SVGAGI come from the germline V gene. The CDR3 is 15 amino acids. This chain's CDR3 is CASFWDRRDNSPLHF. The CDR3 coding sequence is TGTGCCAGCTTCTGGGACAGAAGAGATAATTCACCCCTCCACTTT.

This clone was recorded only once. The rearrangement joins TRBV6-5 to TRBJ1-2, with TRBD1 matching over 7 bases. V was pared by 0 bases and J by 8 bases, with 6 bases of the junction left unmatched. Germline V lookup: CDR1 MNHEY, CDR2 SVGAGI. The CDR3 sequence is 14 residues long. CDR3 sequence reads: CASSYSHRGGGYTF. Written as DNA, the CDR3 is TGTGCCAGCAGTTACTCCCACAGGGGAGGCGGCTACACCTTC.

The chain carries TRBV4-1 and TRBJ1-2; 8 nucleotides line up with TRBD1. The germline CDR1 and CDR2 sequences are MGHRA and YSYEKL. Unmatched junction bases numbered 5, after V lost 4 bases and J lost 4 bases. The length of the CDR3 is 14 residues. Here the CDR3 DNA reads TGCGCCAGCAGCCCAAACAGGGGGATCTATGGCTACACCTTC. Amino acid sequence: CASSPNRGIYGYTF.

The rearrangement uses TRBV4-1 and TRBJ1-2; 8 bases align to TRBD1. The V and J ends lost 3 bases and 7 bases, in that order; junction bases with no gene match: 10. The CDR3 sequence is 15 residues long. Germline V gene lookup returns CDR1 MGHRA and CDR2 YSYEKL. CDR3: CASSQGTGGIGGYTF. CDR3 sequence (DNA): TGCGCCAGCAGCCAGGGTACAGGGGGGATAGGTGGCTACACCTTC.

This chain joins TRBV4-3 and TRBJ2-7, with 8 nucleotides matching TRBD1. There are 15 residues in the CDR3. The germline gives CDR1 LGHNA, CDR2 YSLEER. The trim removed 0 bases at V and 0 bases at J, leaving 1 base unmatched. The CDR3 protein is CASSQDRGLSYEQYF. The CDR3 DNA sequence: TGCGCCAGCAGCCAAGACAGGGGGCTCTCCTACGAGCAGTACTTC.

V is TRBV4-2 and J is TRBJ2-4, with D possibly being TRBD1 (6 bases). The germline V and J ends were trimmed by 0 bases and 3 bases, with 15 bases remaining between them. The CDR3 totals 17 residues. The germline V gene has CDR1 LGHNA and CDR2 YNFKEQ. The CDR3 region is CASSQDGTGYGKNIQYF. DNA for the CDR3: TGTGCCAGCAGCCAAGATGGAACAGGGTATGGCAAAAACATTCAGTACTTC.